The 23 T cell receptor beta chains below were found in one sample sequenced in a study of a mutant IDH1 vaccine in newly diagnosed glioma. Profiling relied on immunoSEQ multiplex PCR, and the TCRdb table lists in-frame clones only, not all of them. In the table there are 40,000 or so clones, approximately 85% of which are singletons. Time point reported: week 5, during vaccination. The study gave 300 ug of mutant IDH1 20-mer peptide per vaccine dose, with topical imiquimod. No cognate antigen is known for these TCRs. Sequenced here: PBMCs, sampled from a glioma patient whose treatment included an IDH1 peptide vaccine. These receptors all come from a man between 40 and 49 years old with glioma.

This chain connects TRBV18 to TRBJ1-2; TRBD1 agrees at 8 bases. The ends lost 3 bases at V and 7 bases at J; junction bases unmatched: 7. The CDR3 runs to 14 residues. Germline CDR1 and CDR2: KGHSH and LQKENI. CDR3 loop: CASSPQAGQGGYTF. CDR3 DNA sequence: TGTGCCAGCTCACCTCAAGCCGGACAGGGTGGCTACACCTTC.

The V and J genes are TRBV6-5 and TRBJ2-1; a weak D match, TRBD2 (6 bases). V was shortened by 10 bases and J by 7 bases, with 20 bases between the two germline ends. Germline lookup yields CDR1 MNHEY and CDR2 SVGAGI. The CDR3 has 14 amino acids. The CDR3 DNA is TGTGCCACCCTAAGGACGGGAGCTTCGAATGAGCAGTTCTTC. Translating gives CATLRTGASNEQFF.

This chain joins TRBV6-5 and TRBJ2-1; D gene ambiguous. Germline CDR1 MNHEY, CDR2 SVGAGI. CDR3 length: 13 amino acids. Trimming stripped 2 bases from V and 8 bases from J, with 10 bases between. CDR3 DNA sequence: TGTGCCAGCAGTTACAGAGGAGTGCATGAGCAGTTCTTC. Encoded protein: CASSYRGVHEQFF.

This rearrangement joins TRBV19 to TRBJ1-5, with D possibly TRBD1 on 6 matching bases. Germline values: CDR1 LNHDA, CDR2 SQIVND (reference sequence). V dropped 0 bases and J dropped 2 bases, with 17 bases sitting between them. The length of the CDR3 is 18 residues. This CDR3 reads CASSIESGQSLGNQPQHF. CDR3 in DNA: TGTGCCAGTAGTATAGAGTCCGGACAGAGCCTTGGCAATCAGCCCCAGCATTTT.

The V gene is TRBV12-5, the J gene TRBJ1-5; D is unclear. CDR1 and CDR2 from the germline V gene are LGHNT and FRNRAP. This CDR3 contains 13 residues. The V end was cut by 3 bases, the J end by 0 bases, with 3 bases between. For the CDR3, the DNA is TGTGCTAGTGGTTTCAATAGCAATCAGCCCCAGCATTTT. It is translated as CASGFNSNQPQHF.

This sequence joins TRBV11-1 and TRBJ2-2; no firm D call. Trimming cost V 5 bases and J 3 bases, with 19 bases left between them. CDR1 and CDR2 from the germline V gene are SGHAT and FQDESV (reference sequence). The CDR3 spans 17 residues. The CDR3 DNA follows: TGTGCCAGCAGCCCCTCCCTCGGGCAGACCCACACCGGGGAGCTGTTTTTT. Encoded protein: CASSPSLGQTHTGELFF. Complete variable domain (other parts from reference TRBV11-1 and TRBJ2-2): EAEVAQSPRYKITEKSQAVAFWCDPISGHATLYWYRQILGQGPELLVQFQDESVVDDSQLPKDRFSAERLKGVDSTLKIQPAELGDSAMYLCASSPSLGQTHTGELFFGEGSRLTVL.

The chain uses TRBV15 and TRBJ2-7; 9 nucleotides agree with TRBD2. Trimming cost V 3 bases and J 5 bases; bases outside gene matches: 8. The CDR3 runs 15 residues. The V gene's germline CDR1 is LNHNV and CDR2 YYDKDF (reference sequence). Here the CDR3 DNA reads TGTGCCACCAGCAGTTTAGCGGGAGTTTCCCACGAGCAGTACTTC. This translates into CATSSLAGVSHEQYF.

V gene TRBV28 combines with J gene TRBJ1-4; D may be TRBD1 (5 bases). From germline, CDR1 is MDHEN and CDR2 SYDVKM. This CDR3 spans 14 amino acids. V lost 5 bases and J lost 6, with 13 bases in between. The chain's CDR3 is CASSLRGFYEKLFF. Here the CDR3 DNA reads TGTGCCAGCAGTCTAAGGGGATTTTATGAAAAACTGTTTTTT. The whole variable domain, filled in from reference TRBV28 and TRBJ1-4, reads DVKVTQSSRYLVKRTGEKVFLECVQDMDHENMFWYRQDPGLGLRLIYFSYDVKMKEKGDIPEGYSVSREKKERFSLILESASTNQTSMYLCASSLRGFYEKLFFGSGTQLSVL.

This clone was counted a single time. The gene calls are TRBV7-2 and TRBJ2-3, with TRBD2 matching over 10 bases. Germline CDR1 and CDR2: SGHTA and FQGNSA. The V and J ends lost 3 bases and 1 base, in that order; junction bases with no gene match: 1. The CDR3 is 15 residues long. The CDR3 loop reads CASSFLAGGTDTQYF. The DNA of the CDR3 is TGTGCCAGCAGCTTTCTAGCGGGAGGCACAGATACGCAGTATTTT.

This chain uses TRBV7-6 with TRBJ2-7; TRBD2 agrees at 8 bases. Germline CDR1 reads SGHVS; CDR2 reads FNYEAQ. V shed 5 bases, J shed 5 bases, and the junction held 8 bases outside the gene matches. CDR3 length: 14 amino acids. As DNA, the CDR3 is TGTGCCAGCAGCCTAAGAAGCGGGAGCGACGAGCAGTACTTC. Protein product: CASSLRSGSDEQYF. Variable domain in full (rest from reference TRBV7-6 and TRBJ2-7): GAGVSQSPRYKVTKRGQDVALRCDPISGHVSLYWYRQALGQGPEFLTYFNYEAQQDKSGLPNDRFSAERPEGSISTLTIQRTEQRDSAMYRCASSLRSGSDEQYFGPGTRLTVT.

V and J are TRBV7-3 and TRBJ2-5; possibly TRBD1 or TRBD2 for D (6 bases each). There are 14 residues in the CDR3. From germline, CDR1 is SGHTA and CDR2 FQGTGA. V was shortened by 5 bases and J by 5 bases, with 15 bases between the two germline ends. The CDR3 DNA sequence: TGTGCCAGCAGCCCAGTCGGGGGCCGGGAGACCCAGTACTTC. Its translation is CASSPVGGRETQYF.

J is TRBJ1-1 and V is TRBV4-1; D gene unclear. The germline gives CDR1 MGHRA, CDR2 YSYEKL. This CDR3 spans 13 amino acids. V was cut by 4 bases and J by 6 bases, with 12 bases left in between. The CDR3 sequence: CASSLLGPAEAFF. For the CDR3, the DNA is TGCGCCAGCAGCCTACTAGGGCCCGCTGAAGCTTTCTTT.

V usage is TRBV29-1 and J usage is TRBJ2-7; no reliable D call. This CDR3 has 11 amino acids. V shed 6 bases and J shed 3 bases, with 9 bases lying between them. The germline CDR1 and CDR2 sequences are SQVTM and ANQGSEA. Written as DNA, the CDR3 is TGCAGCGTACGTCAATACTACGAGCAGTACTTC. It codes for CSVRQYYEQYF.

The chain uses TRBV5-1 and TRBJ2-7; D is unresolved. CDR3 length: 12 residues. V was shortened by 10 bases and J by 2 bases, with 13 bases between the two germline ends. CDR1 and CDR2 from the germline V gene are SGHRS and YFSETQ. The CDR3 nucleotides are TGCGCCCAGTGCGGCAGTACCTACGAGCAGTACTTC. This gives the protein CAQCGSTYEQYF.

The gene calls are TRBV7-9 and TRBJ2-7, with D hard to call. The CDR3 has 15 amino acids. Trimming took 1 base from V and 3 from J, leaving 13 bases between them. Germline V gene lookup returns CDR1 SEHNR and CDR2 FQNEAQ (reference sequence). CDR3 in amino acids: CASSLDGGLGYEQYF. Written as DNA, the CDR3 is TGTGCCAGCAGCTTAGATGGTGGATTGGGCTACGAGCAGTACTTC.

The chain recombines TRBV19 with TRBJ2-3; TRBD1 agrees at 8 bases. The germline gives CDR1 LNHDA, CDR2 SQIVND (reference sequence). The CDR3 is made up of 14 amino acids. Trimming took 3 bases from V and 3 from J; bases not matched to a gene: 2. The CDR3 is CASSIQGATDTQYF. The CDR3 DNA follows: TGTGCCAGTAGTATCCAGGGGGCGACAGATACGCAGTATTTT.

The V gene is TRBV5-4, the J gene TRBJ2-2; D remains unclear. The germline V gene encodes CDR1 SGHNT and CDR2 YYREEE (reference sequence). Trimming cost V 5 bases and J 4 bases, with 9 bases left between them. The CDR3 covers 13 residues. CDR3 amino acids: CASRRDFTGELFF. CDR3 nucleotides: TGTGCCAGCAGAAGGGATTTCACCGGGGAGCTGTTTTTT.

The rearrangement joins TRBV18 to TRBJ1-2; D is uncertain. V gave up 0 bases and J gave up 8 bases, with 16 bases separating them. This CDR3 has 15 residues. Germline V gives CDR1 KGHSH, CDR2 LQKENI. The CDR3 DNA is TGTGCCAGCTCACCACCGCGGTCGATGGATGGAGGCTACACCTTC. The encoded protein is CASSPPRSMDGGYTF.

The V call is TRBV25-1, the J call TRBJ2-5, with unresolved D. From germline, CDR1 is MGHDK and CDR2 SYGVNS. The length of the CDR3 is 15 residues. Trimming removed 1 base from V and 4 bases from J, with 13 bases in between. CDR3 nucleotide sequence: TGTGCCAGCAGTGAATTGGGGTTCTCTGTAGAGACCCAGTACTTC. Protein sequence: CASSELGFSVETQYF.

DNA for the CDR3: TGTGCCTCAGCAACAGGGTTGGTAGAGACCCAGTACTTC. Protein product: CASATGLVETQYF. This chain links TRBV6-1 with TRBJ2-5; D is possibly TRBD1 (6 bases). The CDR3 extends over 13 amino acids. Deletions cut 11 bases from V and 4 bases from J, with 17 bases between. Germline V gives CDR1 MNHNS, CDR2 SASEGT.

The chain's CDR3 is CASSSNQPRSGNTIYF. CDR3 in DNA: TGTGCCAGCAGCTCAAACCAGCCCCGCTCTGGAAACACCATATATTTT. The chain employs TRBV7-9 and TRBJ1-3, with D unresolved. The germline V gene has CDR1 SEHNR and CDR2 FQNEAQ (reference sequence). The length of the CDR3 is 16 residues. Trimming removed 4 bases from V and 0 bases from J, with 13 bases in between.

The chain recombines TRBV19 with TRBJ2-6; 9 bases agree with TRBD1. The trim removed 6 bases at V and 3 bases at J, leaving 9 bases unmatched. Germline V gene lookup returns CDR1 LNHDA and CDR2 SQIVND (reference sequence). The CDR3 sequence is 17 residues long. The CDR3 DNA is TGTGCCAGTAGGGAACAGGGGGCCCAAGGTGGGGCCAACGTCCTGACTTTC. Encoded protein: CASREQGAQGGANVLTF.

This clone showed up just once. The V gene is TRBV5-4, the J gene TRBJ2-5; possibly TRBD1 for D (5 bases). Trimming took 0 bases from V and 7 from J, leaving 13 bases between them. The CDR3 is made up of 14 amino acids. CDR1 and CDR2 from the germline V gene are SGHNT and YYREEE (reference sequence). The CDR3 sequence is CASSLAWQGSTQYF. The CDR3 DNA sequence: TGTGCCAGCAGCTTGGCCTGGCAGGGTTCGACCCAGTACTTC.